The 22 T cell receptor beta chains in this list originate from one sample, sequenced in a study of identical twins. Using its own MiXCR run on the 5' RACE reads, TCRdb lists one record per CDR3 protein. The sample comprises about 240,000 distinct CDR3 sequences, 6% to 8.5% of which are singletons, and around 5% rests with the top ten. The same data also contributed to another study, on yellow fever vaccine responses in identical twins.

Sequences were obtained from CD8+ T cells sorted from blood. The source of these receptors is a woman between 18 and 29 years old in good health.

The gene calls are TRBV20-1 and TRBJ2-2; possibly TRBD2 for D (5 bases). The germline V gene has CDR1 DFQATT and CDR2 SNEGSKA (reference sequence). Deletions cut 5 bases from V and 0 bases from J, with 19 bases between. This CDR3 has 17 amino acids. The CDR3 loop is CSAPKSGSAPNTGELFF. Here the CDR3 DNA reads TGCAGTGCTCCTAAGTCGGGGTCTGCACCGAACACCGGGGAGCTGTTTTTT.

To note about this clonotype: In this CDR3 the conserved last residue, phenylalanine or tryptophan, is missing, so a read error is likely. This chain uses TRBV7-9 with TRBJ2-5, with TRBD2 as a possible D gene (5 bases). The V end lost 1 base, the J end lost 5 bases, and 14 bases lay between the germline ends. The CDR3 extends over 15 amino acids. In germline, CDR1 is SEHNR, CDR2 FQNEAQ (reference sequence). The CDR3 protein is CASSLDRGIGETQYL. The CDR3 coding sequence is TGTGCCAGCAGCTTAGACCGGGGTATTGGTGAGACCCAGTACTTG.

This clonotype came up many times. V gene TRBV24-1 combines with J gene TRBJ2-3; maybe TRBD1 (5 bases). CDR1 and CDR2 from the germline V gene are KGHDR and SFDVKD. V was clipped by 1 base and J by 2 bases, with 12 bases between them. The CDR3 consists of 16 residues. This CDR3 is CATSDLGVGDTDTQYF. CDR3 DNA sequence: TGTGCCACCAGTGATTTAGGGGTTGGGGACACAGATACGCAGTATTTT.

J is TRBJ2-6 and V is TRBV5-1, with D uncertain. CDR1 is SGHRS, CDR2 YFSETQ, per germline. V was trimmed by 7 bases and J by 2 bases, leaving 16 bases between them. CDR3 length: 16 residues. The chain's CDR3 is CASVGPDTAGANVLTF. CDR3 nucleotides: TGCGCCAGCGTCGGTCCTGATACGGCTGGGGCCAACGTCCTGACTTTC.

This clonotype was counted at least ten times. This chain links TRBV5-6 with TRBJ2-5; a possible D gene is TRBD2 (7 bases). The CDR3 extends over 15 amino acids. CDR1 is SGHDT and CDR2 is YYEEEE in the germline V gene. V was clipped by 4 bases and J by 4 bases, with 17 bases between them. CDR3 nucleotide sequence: TGTGCCAGCAGCCCGGTTGGGGGGGCTTTAGAGACCCAGTACTTC. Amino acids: CASSPVGGALETQYF.

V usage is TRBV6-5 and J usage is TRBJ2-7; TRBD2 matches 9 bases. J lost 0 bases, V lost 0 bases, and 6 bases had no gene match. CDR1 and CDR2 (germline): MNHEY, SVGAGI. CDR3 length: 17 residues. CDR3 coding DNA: TGTGCCAGCAGTTACTCGACTAGCGGAATTGACTCCTACGAGCAGTACTTC. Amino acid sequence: CASSYSTSGIDSYEQYF.

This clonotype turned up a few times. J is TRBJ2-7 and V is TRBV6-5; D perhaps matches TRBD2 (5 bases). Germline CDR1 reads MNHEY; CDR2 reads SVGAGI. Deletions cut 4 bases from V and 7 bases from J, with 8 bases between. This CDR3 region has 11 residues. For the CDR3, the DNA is TGTGCCAGCAGTTCGGGGTGGGAGCAGTACTTC. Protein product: CASSSGWEQYF.

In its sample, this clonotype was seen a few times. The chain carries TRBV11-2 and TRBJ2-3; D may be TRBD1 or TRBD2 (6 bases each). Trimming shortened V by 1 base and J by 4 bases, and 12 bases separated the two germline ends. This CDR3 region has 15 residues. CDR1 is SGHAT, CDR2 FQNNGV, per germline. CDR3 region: CASSLVAGEADTQYF. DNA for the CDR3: TGTGCCAGCAGCTTAGTGGCAGGGGAGGCAGATACGCAGTATTTT.

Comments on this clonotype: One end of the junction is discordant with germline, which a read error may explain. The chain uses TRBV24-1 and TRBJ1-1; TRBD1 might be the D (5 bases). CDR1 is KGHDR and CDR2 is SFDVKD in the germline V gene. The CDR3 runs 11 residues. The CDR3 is CATSDSRQNIF. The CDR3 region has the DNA TGTGCCACCAGTGATAGCCGACAGAATATATTT.

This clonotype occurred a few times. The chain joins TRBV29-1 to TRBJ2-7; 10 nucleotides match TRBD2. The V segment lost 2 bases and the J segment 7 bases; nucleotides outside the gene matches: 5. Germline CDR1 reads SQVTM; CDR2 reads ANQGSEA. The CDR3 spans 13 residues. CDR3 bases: TGCAGCGTTGAATTTAGCGGGAGGTTTGAGCAGTACTTC. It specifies CSVEFSGRFEQYF.

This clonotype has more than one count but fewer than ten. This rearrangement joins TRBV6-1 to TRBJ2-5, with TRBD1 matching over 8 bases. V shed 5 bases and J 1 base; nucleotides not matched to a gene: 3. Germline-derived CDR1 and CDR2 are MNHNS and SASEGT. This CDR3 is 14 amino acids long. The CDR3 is CASSKTGVQETQYF. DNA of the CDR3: TGTGCCAGCAGTAAGACAGGGGTCCAAGAGACCCAGTACTTC.

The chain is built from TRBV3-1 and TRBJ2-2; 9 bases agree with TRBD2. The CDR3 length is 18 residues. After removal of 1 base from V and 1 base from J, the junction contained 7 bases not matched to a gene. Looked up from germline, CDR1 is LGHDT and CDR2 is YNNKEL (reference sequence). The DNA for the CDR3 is TGTGCCAGCAGCCAAGTAGGGTCTAGCGGGGTGAACACCGGGGAGCTGTTTTTT. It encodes CASSQVGSSGVNTGELFF.

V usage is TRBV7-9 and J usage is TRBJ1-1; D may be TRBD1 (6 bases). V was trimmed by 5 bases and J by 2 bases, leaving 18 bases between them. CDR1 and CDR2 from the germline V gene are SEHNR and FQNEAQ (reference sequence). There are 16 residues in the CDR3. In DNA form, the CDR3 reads TGTGCCAGCAGCGGGGGAACGGGACAAGGAAACACTGAAGCTTTCTTT. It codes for CASSGGTGQGNTEAFF. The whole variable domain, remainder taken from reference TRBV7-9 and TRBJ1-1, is DTGVSQNPRHKITKRGQNVTFRCDPISEHNRLYWYRQTLGQGPEFLTYFQNEAQLEKSRLLSDRFSAERPKGSFSTLEIQRTEQGDSAMYLCASSGGTGQGNTEAFFGQGTRLTVV.

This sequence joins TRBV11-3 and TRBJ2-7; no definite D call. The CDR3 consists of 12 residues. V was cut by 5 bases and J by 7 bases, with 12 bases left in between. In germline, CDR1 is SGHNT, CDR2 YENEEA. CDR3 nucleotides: TGTGCCAGCAGCCGGGCATTCAGAGAGCAGTACGTC. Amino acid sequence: CASSRAFREQYV.

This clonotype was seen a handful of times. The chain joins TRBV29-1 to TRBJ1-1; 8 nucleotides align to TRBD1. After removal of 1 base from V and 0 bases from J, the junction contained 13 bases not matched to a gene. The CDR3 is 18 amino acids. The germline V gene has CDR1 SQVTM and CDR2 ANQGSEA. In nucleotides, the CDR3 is TGCAGCGTTGAAGGGATCTCCGGACAGGGTTCGCTGAACACTGAAGCTTTCTTT. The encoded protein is CSVEGISGQGSLNTEAFF.

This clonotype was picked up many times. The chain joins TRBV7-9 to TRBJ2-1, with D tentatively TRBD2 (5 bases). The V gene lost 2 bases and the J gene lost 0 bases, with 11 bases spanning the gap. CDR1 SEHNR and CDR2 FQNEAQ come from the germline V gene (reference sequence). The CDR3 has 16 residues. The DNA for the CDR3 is TGTGCCAGCAGCTTATCCGGGAACCGCTCCTACAATGAGCAGTTCTTC. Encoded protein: CASSLSGNRSYNEQFF.

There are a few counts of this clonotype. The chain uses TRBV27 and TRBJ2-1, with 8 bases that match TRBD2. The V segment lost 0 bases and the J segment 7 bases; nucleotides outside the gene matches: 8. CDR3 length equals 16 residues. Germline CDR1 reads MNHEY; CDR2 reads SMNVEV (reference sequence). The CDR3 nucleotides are TGTGCCAGCAGTTTATCGATGGGACTAGTCGTTAATGAGCAGTTCTTC. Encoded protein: CASSLSMGLVVNEQFF.

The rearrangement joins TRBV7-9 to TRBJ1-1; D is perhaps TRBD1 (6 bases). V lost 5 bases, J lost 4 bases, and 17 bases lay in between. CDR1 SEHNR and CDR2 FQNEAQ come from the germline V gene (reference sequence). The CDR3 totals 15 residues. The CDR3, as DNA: TGTGCCAGCAGCCAAGGGGGGGGGATGGGCACTGAAGCTTTCTTT. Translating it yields CASSQGGGMGTEAFF.

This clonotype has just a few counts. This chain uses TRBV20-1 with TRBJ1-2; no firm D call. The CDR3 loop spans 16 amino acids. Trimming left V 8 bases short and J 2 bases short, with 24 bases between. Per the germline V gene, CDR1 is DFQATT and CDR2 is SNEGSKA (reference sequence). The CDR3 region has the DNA TGCAGTTCGTTAGCACCACTTTCCGGCAGAAACTATGGCTACACCTTC. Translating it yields CSSLAPLSGRNYGYTF.

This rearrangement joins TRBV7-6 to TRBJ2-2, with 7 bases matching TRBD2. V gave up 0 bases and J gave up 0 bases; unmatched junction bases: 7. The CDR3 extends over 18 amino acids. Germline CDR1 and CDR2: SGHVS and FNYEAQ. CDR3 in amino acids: CASSLARASGSNTGELFF. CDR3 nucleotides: TGTGCCAGCAGCTTAGCGCGGGCTAGCGGTTCGAACACCGGGGAGCTGTTTTTT. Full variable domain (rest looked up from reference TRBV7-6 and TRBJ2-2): GAGVSQSPRYKVTKRGQDVALRCDPISGHVSLYWYRQALGQGPEFLTYFNYEAQQDKSGLPNDRFSAERPEGSISTLTIQRTEQRDSAMYRCASSLARASGSNTGELFFGEGSRLTVL.

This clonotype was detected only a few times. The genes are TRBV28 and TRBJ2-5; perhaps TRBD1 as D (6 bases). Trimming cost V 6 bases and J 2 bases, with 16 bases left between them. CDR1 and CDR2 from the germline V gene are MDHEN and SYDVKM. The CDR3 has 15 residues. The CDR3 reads CASSSLTQGQETQYF. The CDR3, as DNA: TGTGCCAGCAGCTCCCTCACACAGGGTCAAGAGACCCAGTACTTC.

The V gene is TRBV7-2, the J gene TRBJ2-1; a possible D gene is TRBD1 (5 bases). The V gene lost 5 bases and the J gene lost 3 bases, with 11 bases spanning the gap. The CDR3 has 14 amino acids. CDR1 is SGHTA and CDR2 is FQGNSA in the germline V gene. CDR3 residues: CASSILGVYNEQFF. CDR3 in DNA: TGTGCCAGCAGCATCTTAGGGGTCTACAATGAGCAGTTCTTC.